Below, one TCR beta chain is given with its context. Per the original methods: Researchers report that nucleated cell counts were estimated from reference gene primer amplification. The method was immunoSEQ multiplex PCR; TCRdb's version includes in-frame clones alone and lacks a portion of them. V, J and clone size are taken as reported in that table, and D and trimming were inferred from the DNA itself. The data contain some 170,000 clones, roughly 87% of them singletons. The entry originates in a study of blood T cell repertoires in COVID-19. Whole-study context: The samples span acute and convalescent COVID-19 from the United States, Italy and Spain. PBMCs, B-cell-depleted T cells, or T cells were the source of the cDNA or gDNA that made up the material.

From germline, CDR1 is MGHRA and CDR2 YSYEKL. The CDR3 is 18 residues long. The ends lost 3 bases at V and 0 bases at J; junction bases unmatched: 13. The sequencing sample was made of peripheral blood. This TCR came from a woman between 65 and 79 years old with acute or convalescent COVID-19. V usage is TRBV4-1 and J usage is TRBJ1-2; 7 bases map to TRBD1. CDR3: CASSQRETDRTTNYGYTF. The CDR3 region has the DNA TGCGCCAGCAGCCAGAGGGAAACGGACAGGACAACTAACTATGGCTACACCTTC.